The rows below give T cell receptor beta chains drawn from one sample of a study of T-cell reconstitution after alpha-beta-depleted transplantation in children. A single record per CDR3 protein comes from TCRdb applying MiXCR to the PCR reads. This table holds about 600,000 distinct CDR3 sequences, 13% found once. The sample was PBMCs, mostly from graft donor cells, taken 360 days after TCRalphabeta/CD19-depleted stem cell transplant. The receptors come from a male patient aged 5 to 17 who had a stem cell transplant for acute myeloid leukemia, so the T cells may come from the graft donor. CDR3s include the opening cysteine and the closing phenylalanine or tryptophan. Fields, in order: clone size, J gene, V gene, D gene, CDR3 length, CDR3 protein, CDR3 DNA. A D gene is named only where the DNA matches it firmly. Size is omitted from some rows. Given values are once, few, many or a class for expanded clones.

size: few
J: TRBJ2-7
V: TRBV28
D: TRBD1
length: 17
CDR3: CASYATGGPTVDYEQYF
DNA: TGTGCCAGCTACGCCACAGGGGGCCCCACAGTGGACTACGAGCAGTACTTC

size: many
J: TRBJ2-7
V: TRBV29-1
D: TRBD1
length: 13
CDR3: CSVLDRGSDEQYF
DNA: TGCAGCGTTCTTGACAGGGGAAGCGACGAGCAGTACTTC

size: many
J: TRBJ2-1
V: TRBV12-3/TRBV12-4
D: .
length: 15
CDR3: CASSSPGLSYNEQFF
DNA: TGTGCCAGCAGTTCCCCGGGACTTTCCTACAATGAGCAGTTCTTC

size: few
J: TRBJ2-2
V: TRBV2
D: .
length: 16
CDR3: CASILGPSPVTGELFF
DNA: TGTGCCAGCATCCTGGGACCGTCCCCGGTCACCGGGGAGCTGTTTTTT

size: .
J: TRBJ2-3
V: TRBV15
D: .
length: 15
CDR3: CATSRTRMITDTQYF
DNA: TGTGCCACCAGCAGAACACGGATGATCACAGATACGCAGTATTTT

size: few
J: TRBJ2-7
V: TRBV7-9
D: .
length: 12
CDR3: CASTLEGFEQYF
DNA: TGTGCCAGCACACTCGAGGGTTTCGAGCAGTACTTC

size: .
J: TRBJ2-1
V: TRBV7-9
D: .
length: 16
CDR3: CASSLTVGAGNNEQFF
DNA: TGTGCCAGCAGCTTAACGGTGGGAGCGGGCAACAATGAGCAGTTCTTC

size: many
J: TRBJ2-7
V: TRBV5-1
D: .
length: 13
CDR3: CASSSGRTYEQYF
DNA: TGCGCCAGCAGCTCCGGACGGACATACGAGCAGTACTTC

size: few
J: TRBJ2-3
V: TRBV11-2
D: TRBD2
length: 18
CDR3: CASSPLFRSGDGTDTQYF
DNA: TGTGCCAGCAGCCCTTTGTTTCGGAGCGGGGACGGCACAGATACGCAGTATTTT

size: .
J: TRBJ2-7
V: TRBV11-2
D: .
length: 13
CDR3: CASGPGQPYEQYF
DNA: TGTGCCAGCGGACCTGGACAGCCCTACGAGCAGTACTTC

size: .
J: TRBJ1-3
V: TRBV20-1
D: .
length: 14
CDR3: CSARGRGAGNTIYF
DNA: TGCAGTGCTAGAGGAAGGGGGGCTGGAAACACCATATATTTT

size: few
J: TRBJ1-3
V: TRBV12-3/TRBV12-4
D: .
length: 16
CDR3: CASTLSIGDPRNTIYF
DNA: TGTGCCAGCACCCTTTCCATAGGGGACCCTAGAAACACCATATATTTT

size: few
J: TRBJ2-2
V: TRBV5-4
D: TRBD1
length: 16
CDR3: CASSGKQGANTGELFF
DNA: TGTGCCAGCAGCGGGAAACAGGGGGCGAACACCGGGGAGCTGTTTTTT

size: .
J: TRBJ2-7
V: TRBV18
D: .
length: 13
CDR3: CASSPIHSYEQYF
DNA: TGTGCCAGCTCACCAATACACTCCTACGAGCAGTACTTC

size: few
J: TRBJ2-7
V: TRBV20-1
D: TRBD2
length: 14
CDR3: CSAILSGREYEQYF
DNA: TGCAGTGCTATCTTGAGCGGGAGGGAATACGAGCAGTACTTC

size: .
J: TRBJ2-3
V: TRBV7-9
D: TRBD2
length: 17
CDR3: CATHGGLAGTSTDTQYF
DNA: TGTGCCACCCACGGAGGGCTAGCGGGGACTAGCACAGATACGCAGTATTTT

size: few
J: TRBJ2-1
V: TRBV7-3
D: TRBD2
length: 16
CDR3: CASSSIAGVTYNEQFF
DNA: TGTGCCAGCAGCTCCATAGCGGGGGTAACCTACAATGAGCAGTTCTTC

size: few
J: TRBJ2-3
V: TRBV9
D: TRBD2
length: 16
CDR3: CASSAAHSGKTDTQYF
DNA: TGTGCCAGCAGCGCCGCCCATAGCGGGAAGACAGATACGCAGTATTTT

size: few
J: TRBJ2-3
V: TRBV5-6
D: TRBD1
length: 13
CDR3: CASRWTGSFTQYF
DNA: TGTGCCAGCAGATGGACAGGGTCATTTACGCAGTATTTT

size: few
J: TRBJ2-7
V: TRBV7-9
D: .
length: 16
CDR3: CASSLNYGVTSYEQYF
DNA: TGTGCCAGCAGCTTAAACTATGGGGTAACCTCCTACGAGCAGTACTTC

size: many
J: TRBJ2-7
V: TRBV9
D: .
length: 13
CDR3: CASTLREYYEQYF
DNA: TGTGCCAGCACCCTCAGGGAGTACTACGAGCAGTACTTC

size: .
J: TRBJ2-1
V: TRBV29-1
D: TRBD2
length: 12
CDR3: CSAYGLAGGQFF
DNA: TGCAGCGCCTATGGACTCGCGGGGGGACAGTTCTTC

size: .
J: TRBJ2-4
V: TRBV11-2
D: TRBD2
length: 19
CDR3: CARRVREERESVTKNIQYF
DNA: TGTGCCAGGAGGGTGCGGGAGGAGCGGGAGAGCGTGACCAAAAACATTCAGTACTTC

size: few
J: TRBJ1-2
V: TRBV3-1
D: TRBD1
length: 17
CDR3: CASSQGTGAIANYGYTF
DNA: TGTGCCAGCAGCCAAGGGACAGGGGCTATAGCTAACTATGGCTACACCTTC

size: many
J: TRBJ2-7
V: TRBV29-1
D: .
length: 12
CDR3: CSVVRGLYEQYF
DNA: TGCAGCGTTGTTCGGGGGCTGTACGAGCAGTACTTC

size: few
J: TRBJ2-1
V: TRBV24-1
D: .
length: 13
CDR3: CATSPMGRVEQFF
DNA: TGTGCCACCAGCCCAATGGGTAGGGTGGAGCAGTTCTTC

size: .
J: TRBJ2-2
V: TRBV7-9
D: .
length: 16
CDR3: CASSLAIGQPTGELFF
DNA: TGTGCCAGCAGCTTAGCGATAGGACAACCCACCGGGGAGCTGTTTTTT

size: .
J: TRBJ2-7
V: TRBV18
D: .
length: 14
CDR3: CASSRLSESYEQYF
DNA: TGTGCCAGCTCACGGCTGTCCGAGTCCTACGAGCAGTACTTC

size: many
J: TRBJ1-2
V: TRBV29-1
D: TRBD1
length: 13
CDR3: CSVDGTGDYGYTF
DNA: TGCAGCGTTGACGGGACAGGGGACTATGGCTACACCTTC

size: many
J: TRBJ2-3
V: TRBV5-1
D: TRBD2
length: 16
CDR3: CASSLGLAGIADTQYF
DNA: TGCGCCAGCAGCTTGGGACTAGCGGGAATTGCAGATACGCAGTATTTT

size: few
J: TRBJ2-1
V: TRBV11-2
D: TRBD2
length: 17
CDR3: CASSFTPILAGLAEQFF
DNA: TGTGCCAGCAGCTTTACTCCCATCCTAGCGGGCCTGGCCGAGCAGTTCTTC

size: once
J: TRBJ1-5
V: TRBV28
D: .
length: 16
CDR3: CASSLWAGGGNQPQHF
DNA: TGTGCCAGCAGTTTATGGGCGGGGGGAGGCAATCAGCCCCAGCATTTT

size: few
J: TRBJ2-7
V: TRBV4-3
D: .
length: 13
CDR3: CASSQVPTYEQYF
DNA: TGCGCCAGCAGCCAAGTCCCGACCTACGAGCAGTACTTC

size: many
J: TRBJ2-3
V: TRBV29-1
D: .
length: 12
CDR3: CSVDADTDTQYF
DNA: TGCAGCGTTGATGCGGACACAGATACGCAGTATTTT

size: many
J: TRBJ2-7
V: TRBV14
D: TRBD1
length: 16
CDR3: CASSRRFGTETYEQYF
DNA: TGTGCCAGCAGCCGTCGATTCGGGACAGAAACCTACGAGCAGTACTTC

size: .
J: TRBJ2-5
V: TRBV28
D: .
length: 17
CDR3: CASSSILPTGYQETQYF
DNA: TGTGCCAGCAGTTCCATCCTACCAACGGGATACCAAGAGACCCAGTACTTC

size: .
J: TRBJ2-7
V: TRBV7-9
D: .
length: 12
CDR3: CASGASPYEQYF
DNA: TGTGCCAGCGGGGCTTCCCCCTACGAGCAGTACTTC

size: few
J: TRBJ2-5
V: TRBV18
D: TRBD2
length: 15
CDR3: CASSGLADRGETQYF
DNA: TGTGCCAGCTCAGGTCTAGCGGACCGCGGGGAGACCCAGTACTTC

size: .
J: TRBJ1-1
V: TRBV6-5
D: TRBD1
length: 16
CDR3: CASSYDRGKGNTEAFF
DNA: TGTGCCAGCAGTTACGACAGGGGAAAAGGGAACACTGAAGCTTTCTTT

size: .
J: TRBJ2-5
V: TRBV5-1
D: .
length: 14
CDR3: CASSPFPGQETQYF
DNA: TGCGCCAGCAGCCCGTTCCCGGGGCAAGAGACCCAGTACTTC

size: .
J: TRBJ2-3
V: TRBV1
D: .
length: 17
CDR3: CTSSSSGLAGETDTQYF
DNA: TGCACCAGCAGCTCATCGGGACTAGCGGGAGAAACAGATACGCAGTATTTT

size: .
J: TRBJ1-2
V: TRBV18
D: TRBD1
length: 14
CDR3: CASSPQGQGNGYTF
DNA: TGTGCCAGCTCACCACAGGGACAGGGAAATGGCTACACCTTC

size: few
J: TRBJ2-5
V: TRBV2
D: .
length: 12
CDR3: CASRRRKETQYF
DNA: TGTGCCAGCAGGAGGCGGAAAGAGACCCAGTACTTC

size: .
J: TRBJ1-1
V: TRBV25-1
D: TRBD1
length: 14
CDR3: CASSPDRAYTEAFF
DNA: TGTGCCAGCAGTCCGGACAGGGCATACACTGAAGCTTTCTTT

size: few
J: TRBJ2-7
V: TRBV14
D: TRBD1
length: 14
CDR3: CASSRWTGSYEQYF
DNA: TGTGCCAGCAGCCGTTGGACAGGGTCCTACGAGCAGTACTTC

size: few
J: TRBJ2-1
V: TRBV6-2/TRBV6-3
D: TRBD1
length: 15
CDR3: CASSRGQGLNNEQFF
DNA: TGTGCCAGCAGCAGGGGACAGGGGCTCAACAATGAGCAGTTCTTC

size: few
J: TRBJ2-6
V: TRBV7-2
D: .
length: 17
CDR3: CASSLGGSLLGANVLTF
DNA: TGTGCCAGCAGCTTGGGGGGATCCCTCCTTGGGGCCAACGTCCTGACTTTC

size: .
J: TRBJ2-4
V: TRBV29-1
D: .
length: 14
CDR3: CSVEGSGSKNIQYF
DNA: TGCAGCGTTGAGGGATCGGGATCCAAAAACATTCAGTACTTC

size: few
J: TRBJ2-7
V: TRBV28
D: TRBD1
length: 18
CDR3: CASSHASGTGAPGYEQYF
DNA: TGTGCCAGCAGTCACGCCTCCGGGACAGGGGCTCCAGGGTACGAGCAGTACTTC

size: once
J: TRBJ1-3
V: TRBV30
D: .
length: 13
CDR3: CAWTGETGNTIYF
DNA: TGTGCCTGGACAGGTGAAACTGGAAACACCATATATTTT

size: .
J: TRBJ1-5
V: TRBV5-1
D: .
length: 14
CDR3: CASSLSADNQPQHF
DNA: TGCGCCAGCAGCTTGTCGGCGGACAATCAGCCCCAGCATTTT

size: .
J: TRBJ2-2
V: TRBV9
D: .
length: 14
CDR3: CASALRGHTGELFF
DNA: TGTGCCAGCGCCCTAAGAGGCCACACCGGGGAGCTGTTTTTT

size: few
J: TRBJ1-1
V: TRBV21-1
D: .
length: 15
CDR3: CASISRRTVLTEAFF
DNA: TGTGCCAGCATCTCTCGGAGGACAGTCCTCACTGAAGCTTTCTTT

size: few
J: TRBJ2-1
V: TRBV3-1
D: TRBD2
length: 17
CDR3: CASSRLTPAGGDNEQFF
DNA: TGTGCCAGCAGTCGACTAACGCCAGCGGGGGGGGACAATGAGCAGTTCTTC

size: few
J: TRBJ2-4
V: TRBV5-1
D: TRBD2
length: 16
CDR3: CASSLLAGVYRNIQYF
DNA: TGCGCCAGCAGCTTACTAGCGGGAGTGTATAGAAACATTCAGTACTTC

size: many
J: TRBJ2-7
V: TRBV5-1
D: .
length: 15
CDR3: CASSQKTPLEGEQYF
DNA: TGCGCCAGCAGCCAAAAGACACCCCTGGAAGGCGAGCAGTACTTC

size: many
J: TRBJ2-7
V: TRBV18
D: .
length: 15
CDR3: CASSPGGRGPYEQYF
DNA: TGTGCCAGCTCACCAGGGGGCAGGGGCCCCTACGAGCAGTACTTC